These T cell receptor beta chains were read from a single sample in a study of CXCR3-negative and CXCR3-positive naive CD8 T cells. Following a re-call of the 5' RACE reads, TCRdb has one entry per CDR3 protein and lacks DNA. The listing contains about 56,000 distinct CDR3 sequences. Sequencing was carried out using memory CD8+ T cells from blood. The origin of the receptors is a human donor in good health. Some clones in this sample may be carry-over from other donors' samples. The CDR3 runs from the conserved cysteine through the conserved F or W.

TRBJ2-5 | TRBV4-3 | CASSLGTGGETQYF
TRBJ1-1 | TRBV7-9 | CASSFPGSNTEAFF
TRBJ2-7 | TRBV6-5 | CASRDGTATTYEQYF
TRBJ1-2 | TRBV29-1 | CSALQGSRGYTF
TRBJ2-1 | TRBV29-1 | CSVPSAEKSYNEQFF
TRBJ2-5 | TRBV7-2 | CASSLASPGGETQYF
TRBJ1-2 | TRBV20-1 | CSARTGGDYGYTF
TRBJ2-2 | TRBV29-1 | CSVETRDTGELFF
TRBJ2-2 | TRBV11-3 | CASSFRGMAGELFF
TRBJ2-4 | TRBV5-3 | CARSLTYGRPKNIQYF
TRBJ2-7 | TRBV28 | CASSFADKEPYEQYF
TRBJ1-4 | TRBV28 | CASSLPLTGAEKLFF
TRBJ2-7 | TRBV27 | CASSSYQVSYEQYF
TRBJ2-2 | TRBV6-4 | CASTPGQGPGELFF
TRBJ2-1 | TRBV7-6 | CASSLAWSYEANEQFF
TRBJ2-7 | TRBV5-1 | CASSPDSTYEQYF
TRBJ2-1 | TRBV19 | CASGQGVYNEQFF
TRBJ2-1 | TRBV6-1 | CASSVGTAGGDEQFF
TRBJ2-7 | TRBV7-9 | CASSLSYEQYF
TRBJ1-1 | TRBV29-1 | CSVETGGTEAFF
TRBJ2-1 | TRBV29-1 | CSVDWARANNEQFF
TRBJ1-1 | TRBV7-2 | CASSSPNTGTVIHTEAFF